These T cell receptor beta chains were read from a single sample in a study of CD8 T cells in ankylosing spondylitis. TCRdb reanalysed the 5' RACE reads using MiXCR and keeps one entry per CDR3 protein. The sample has hundreds of thousands of distinct CDR3 sequences; over 8.5% are singletons. Specimen: blood, either unsorted or a sorted T cell fraction (not recorded which). These receptor sequences come from a male donor with ankylosing spondylitis or in good health (not recorded which). CDR3s include the opening cysteine and the closing phenylalanine or tryptophan. Each record gives: clone size, J gene, D gene, V gene, CDR3 protein, CDR3 DNA. The D gene is left open where the match is weak. Some rows mark clone size as missing; the rest say once, few, many or name a class of expanded clone.

clone_size: once; j_call: TRBJ2-3; d_call: -; v_call: TRBV4-1; cdr3_aa: CASSQKVVGGTDTQYF; cdr3_nt: TGCGCCAGCAGCCAAAAAGTCGTCGGGGGCACAGATACGCAGTATTTT
clone_size: many; j_call: TRBJ1-2; d_call: -; v_call: TRBV7-6; cdr3_aa: CASSLNPTDYGYTF; cdr3_nt: TGTGCCAGCAGCCTTAACCCCACGGATTATGGCTACACCTTC
clone_size: many; j_call: TRBJ2-1; d_call: -; v_call: TRBV24-1; cdr3_aa: CATSDLSGEQFF; cdr3_nt: TGTGCCACCAGTGATTTGTCGGGCGAGCAGTTCTTC
clone_size: many; j_call: TRBJ2-2; d_call: -; v_call: TRBV6-2/TRBV6-3; cdr3_aa: CASLGAETEYTGELFF; cdr3_nt: TGTGCCAGCCTAGGGGCCGAGACTGAATACACCGGGGAGCTGTTTTTT
clone_size: many; j_call: TRBJ2-7; d_call: -; v_call: TRBV15; cdr3_aa: CATSRGTGAVYEQYF; cdr3_nt: TGTGCCACCAGCAGAGGGACGGGAGCGGTCTACGAGCAGTACTTC
clone_size: few; j_call: TRBJ2-5; d_call: TRBD2; v_call: TRBV7-7; cdr3_aa: CASTRGGTGETQYF; cdr3_nt: TGTGCTAGCACGCGCGGGGGGACCGGGGAGACCCAGTACTTC
clone_size: once; j_call: TRBJ1-1; d_call: -; v_call: TRBV5-1; cdr3_aa: CASSREGSGTEAFF; cdr3_nt: TGCGCCAGCAGCCGCGAAGGCTCTGGCACTGAAGCTTTCTTT
clone_size: many; j_call: TRBJ2-4; d_call: -; v_call: TRBV10-3; cdr3_aa: CAIALSKNIQYF; cdr3_nt: TGTGCCATCGCGCTTAGCAAAAACATTCAGTACTTC
clone_size: few; j_call: TRBJ1-2; d_call: -; v_call: TRBV29-1; cdr3_aa: CSVEGTAQGLGYGYTF; cdr3_nt: TGCAGCGTTGAAGGGACGGCTCAGGGGCTAGGCTATGGCTACACCTTC
clone_size: many; j_call: TRBJ2-7; d_call: -; v_call: TRBV5-1; cdr3_aa: CASSFYGGTYEQYF; cdr3_nt: TGCGCCAGCAGCTTTTACGGGGGCACCTACGAGCAGTACTTC
clone_size: -; j_call: TRBJ2-5; d_call: TRBD2; v_call: TRBV10-3; cdr3_aa: CAAYSGGTQETQYF; cdr3_nt: TGTGCCGCCTATAGCGGGGGGACCCAAGAGACCCAGTACTTC
clone_size: many; j_call: TRBJ1-5; d_call: TRBD1; v_call: TRBV12-3/TRBV12-4; cdr3_aa: CASNPGGASQPQHF; cdr3_nt: TGTGCCAGCAACCCAGGGGGAGCGAGTCAGCCCCAGCATTTT
clone_size: -; j_call: TRBJ1-5; d_call: -; v_call: TRBV10-3; cdr3_aa: CAISELSGGKRPQHF; cdr3_nt: TGTGCCATCAGTGAGTTATCCGGGGGGAAAAGGCCCCAGCATTTT
clone_size: -; j_call: TRBJ1-2; d_call: TRBD1; v_call: TRBV12-3/TRBV12-4; cdr3_aa: CASRGGQGRGGYTF; cdr3_nt: TGTGCCAGCAGAGGGGGACAGGGGCGGGGTGGCTACACCTTC
clone_size: many; j_call: TRBJ1-3; d_call: -; v_call: TRBV10-3; cdr3_aa: CAISALSNRAGNTIYF; cdr3_nt: TGTGCCATCAGCGCTCTGTCCAACAGGGCTGGAAACACCATATATTTT
clone_size: -; j_call: TRBJ2-5; d_call: -; v_call: TRBV20-1; cdr3_aa: CSARESNSETQYF; cdr3_nt: TGCAGTGCTAGAGAGTCTAATTCGGAGACCCAGTACTTC
clone_size: many; j_call: TRBJ2-2; d_call: TRBD2; v_call: TRBV5-1; cdr3_aa: CASSWGLGFAGELFF; cdr3_nt: TGCGCCAGCAGCTGGGGACTAGGGTTTGCCGGGGAGCTGTTTTTT
clone_size: many; j_call: TRBJ1-1; d_call: -; v_call: TRBV29-1; cdr3_aa: CSVAGEAFF; cdr3_nt: TGCAGCGTTGCAGGTGAAGCTTTCTTT
clone_size: many; j_call: TRBJ2-2; d_call: TRBD2; v_call: TRBV4-3; cdr3_aa: CASSHRGGLNTGELFF; cdr3_nt: TGCGCCAGCAGCCACCGCGGGGGGCTGAACACCGGGGAGCTGTTTTTT
clone_size: many; j_call: TRBJ2-1; d_call: -; v_call: TRBV12-3/TRBV12-4; cdr3_aa: CASSSPPGLDDNEQFF; cdr3_nt: TGTGCCAGCAGTTCTCCCCCGGGACTGGACGACAATGAGCAGTTCTTC
clone_size: many; j_call: TRBJ2-1; d_call: TRBD2; v_call: TRBV24-1; cdr3_aa: CATSDPTSGRDYNEQFF; cdr3_nt: TGTGCCACCAGTGATCCGACTAGCGGGAGGGACTACAATGAGCAGTTCTTC
clone_size: many; j_call: TRBJ1-2; d_call: TRBD1; v_call: TRBV9; cdr3_aa: CASRAPGQQGYTF; cdr3_nt: TGTGCCAGCAGAGCTCCGGGACAGCAAGGCTACACCTTC
clone_size: many; j_call: TRBJ1-2; d_call: TRBD1; v_call: TRBV20-1; cdr3_aa: CSATSGTGNYGYTF; cdr3_nt: TGCAGTGCTACCTCCGGGACAGGGAACTATGGCTACACCTTC
clone_size: -; j_call: TRBJ1-1; d_call: -; v_call: TRBV20-1; cdr3_aa: CSARVGELNTEAFF; cdr3_nt: TGCAGTGCTAGAGTGGGAGAGCTTAACACTGAAGCTTTCTTT
clone_size: once; j_call: TRBJ1-6; d_call: -; v_call: TRBV5-4; cdr3_aa: CASSPCVNSPLHF; cdr3_nt: TGTGCCAGCAGCCCTTGCGTTAATTCACCCCTCCACTTT
clone_size: few; j_call: TRBJ2-7; d_call: TRBD1; v_call: TRBV5-1; cdr3_aa: CASSVSGQAYEQYF; cdr3_nt: TGCGCCAGCAGCGTGTCAGGACAGGCCTACGAGCAGTACTTC
clone_size: many; j_call: TRBJ2-7; d_call: TRBD2; v_call: TRBV28; cdr3_aa: CASSLAGDEQYF; cdr3_nt: TGTGCCAGCAGTTTAGCGGGGGACGAGCAGTACTTC
clone_size: few; j_call: TRBJ2-1; d_call: TRBD1; v_call: TRBV4-2; cdr3_aa: CASSQDQRGQGYNEQFF; cdr3_nt: TGTGCCAGCAGCCAAGATCAGAGGGGACAGGGGTACAATGAGCAGTTCTTC
clone_size: -; j_call: TRBJ1-1; d_call: -; v_call: TRBV20-1; cdr3_aa: CSARGIKAIVGVGPGDTEAFF; cdr3_nt: TGCAGTGCTAGGGGGATAAAAGCTATAGTTGGAGTAGGGCCGGGCGACACTGAAGCTTTCTTT
clone_size: -; j_call: TRBJ2-2; d_call: TRBD1; v_call: TRBV7-2; cdr3_aa: CASSSVTGGTGELFF; cdr3_nt: TGTGCCAGCAGCTCAGTGACAGGGGGCACCGGGGAGCTGTTTTTT
clone_size: many; j_call: TRBJ2-7; d_call: -; v_call: TRBV18; cdr3_aa: CASSPVSMYEQYF; cdr3_nt: TGTGCCAGCTCACCCGTCTCCATGTACGAGCAGTACTTC
clone_size: many; j_call: TRBJ2-2; d_call: TRBD2; v_call: TRBV7-2; cdr3_aa: CASSLEAGGHTGELFF; cdr3_nt: TGTGCCAGCAGCTTAGAGGCGGGGGGGCATACCGGGGAGCTGTTTTTT
clone_size: many; j_call: TRBJ2-5; d_call: -; v_call: TRBV5-1; cdr3_aa: CASSFFIAEETQYF; cdr3_nt: TGCGCCAGCAGCTTCTTTATAGCGGAAGAGACCCAGTACTTC
clone_size: many; j_call: TRBJ2-2; d_call: -; v_call: TRBV19; cdr3_aa: CASSIMVWGELFF; cdr3_nt: TGTGCCAGTAGTATCATGGTCTGGGGGGAGCTGTTTTTT
clone_size: many; j_call: TRBJ2-1; d_call: TRBD1; v_call: TRBV6-4; cdr3_aa: CASSDSEGTGLIEQFF; cdr3_nt: TGTGCCAGCAGTGACTCGGAGGGGACAGGGTTAATTGAGCAGTTCTTC
clone_size: many; j_call: TRBJ2-1; d_call: -; v_call: TRBV4-2; cdr3_aa: CASSPGGLYNEQFF; cdr3_nt: TGTGCCAGCAGCCCTGGGGGGTTATACAATGAGCAGTTCTTC
clone_size: -; j_call: TRBJ1-1; d_call: TRBD1; v_call: TRBV12-3/TRBV12-4; cdr3_aa: CASRDTTGEPGNTEAFF; cdr3_nt: TGTGCCAGCAGGGACACGACAGGGGAACCGGGCAACACTGAAGCTTTCTTT
clone_size: -; j_call: TRBJ1-2; d_call: TRBD1; v_call: TRBV6-2/TRBV6-3; cdr3_aa: CASSYLRDRGRTTYGYTF; cdr3_nt: TGTGCCAGCAGTTACCTCCGGGACAGGGGGCGAACTACCTATGGCTACACCTTC
clone_size: many; j_call: TRBJ2-7; d_call: TRBD2; v_call: TRBV20-1; cdr3_aa: CSAASGRGAYEQYF; cdr3_nt: TGCAGTGCTGCTAGCGGGAGGGGCGCTTACGAGCAGTACTTC
clone_size: -; j_call: TRBJ2-7; d_call: -; v_call: TRBV10-3; cdr3_aa: CAISESGTSYEQYF; cdr3_nt: TGTGCCATCAGTGAGTCTGGGACCTCCTACGAGCAGTACTTC
clone_size: -; j_call: TRBJ2-7; d_call: TRBD2; v_call: TRBV27; cdr3_aa: CASSPGLAGGLTYEQYF; cdr3_nt: TGTGCCAGCAGTCCGGGACTAGCGGGAGGGCTAACCTACGAGCAGTACTTC
clone_size: many; j_call: TRBJ1-5; d_call: -; v_call: TRBV27; cdr3_aa: CASRTGNFNQPQHF; cdr3_nt: TGTGCCAGCAGGACCGGGAACTTCAATCAGCCCCAGCATTTT
clone_size: many; j_call: TRBJ2-2; d_call: -; v_call: TRBV5-1; cdr3_aa: CASSLETGELFF; cdr3_nt: TGCGCCAGCAGCCTGGAGACCGGGGAGCTGTTTTTT
clone_size: many; j_call: TRBJ2-5; d_call: -; v_call: TRBV5-1; cdr3_aa: CASSSNTIGETQYF; cdr3_nt: TGCGCCAGCAGCTCCAACACGATAGGAGAGACCCAGTACTTC
clone_size: -; j_call: TRBJ2-1; d_call: -; v_call: TRBV24-1; cdr3_aa: CATSERDEQFF; cdr3_nt: TGTGCCACCAGTGAGAGGGATGAGCAGTTCTTC
clone_size: many; j_call: TRBJ1-6; d_call: TRBD1; v_call: TRBV15; cdr3_aa: CATSDAGTGNNWNSPLHF; cdr3_nt: TGTGCCACCAGCGACGCCGGGACAGGGAACAACTGGAATTCACCCCTCCACTTT
clone_size: many; j_call: TRBJ1-2; d_call: -; v_call: TRBV7-2; cdr3_aa: CASSLRDGESYGYTF; cdr3_nt: TGTGCCAGCAGCTTACGGGACGGCGAGAGCTATGGCTACACCTTC
clone_size: -; j_call: TRBJ1-2; d_call: -; v_call: TRBV5-5; cdr3_aa: CASKGDGTDNYGYTF; cdr3_nt: TGTGCCAGCAAGGGGGACGGGACGGATAACTATGGCTACACCTTC
clone_size: many; j_call: TRBJ1-1; d_call: TRBD1; v_call: TRBV5-6; cdr3_aa: CASRGRQGSTEAFF; cdr3_nt: TGTGCCAGCAGGGGCCGACAGGGCTCGACTGAAGCTTTCTTT
clone_size: many; j_call: TRBJ1-1; d_call: TRBD1; v_call: TRBV20-1; cdr3_aa: CSARRTGGMDTEAFF; cdr3_nt: TGCAGTGCTAGGCGGACAGGGGGCATGGACACTGAAGCTTTCTTT
clone_size: many; j_call: TRBJ2-7; d_call: -; v_call: TRBV5-6; cdr3_aa: CASSLVTAQPRGYEQYF; cdr3_nt: TGTGCCAGCAGCTTGGTTACAGCCCAACCGCGGGGCTACGAGCAGTACTTC